This T cell receptor beta chain was sequenced for a study of blood T cell repertoires in COVID-19. The V and J ends lost 7 bases and 0 bases respectively, with 9 bases between them. The CDR3 extends over 13 amino acids. From germline, CDR1 is MDHEN and CDR2 SYDVKM. Sequencing used immunoSEQ multiplex PCR; TCRdb keeps in-frame clones, though not all of them. The sample lists 200,000 to 300,000 clones, about 85% occurring once. The origin of this receptor is a woman aged 80 or over with acute or convalescent COVID-19. The sample was peripheral blood. The J gene is TRBJ1-1, the V gene TRBV28, with a possible D match to TRBD1 (5 bases). The CDR3 protein is CASIGGVNTEAFF. DNA of the CDR3: TGTGCCAGCATAGGAGGGGTGAACACTGAAGCTTTCTTT.